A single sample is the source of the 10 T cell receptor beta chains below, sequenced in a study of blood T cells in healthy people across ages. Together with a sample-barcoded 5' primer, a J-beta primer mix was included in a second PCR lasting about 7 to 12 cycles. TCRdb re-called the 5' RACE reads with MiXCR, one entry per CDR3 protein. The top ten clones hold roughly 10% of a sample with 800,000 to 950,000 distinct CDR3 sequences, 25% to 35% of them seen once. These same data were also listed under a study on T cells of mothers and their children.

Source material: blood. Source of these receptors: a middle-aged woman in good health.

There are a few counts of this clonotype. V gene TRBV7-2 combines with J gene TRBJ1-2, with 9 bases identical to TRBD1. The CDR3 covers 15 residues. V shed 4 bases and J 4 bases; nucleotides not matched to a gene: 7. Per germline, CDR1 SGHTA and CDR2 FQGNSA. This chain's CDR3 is CASSSPGQGFYGYTF. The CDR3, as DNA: TGTGCCAGCAGCTCCCCGGGACAGGGCTTCTATGGCTACACCTTC.

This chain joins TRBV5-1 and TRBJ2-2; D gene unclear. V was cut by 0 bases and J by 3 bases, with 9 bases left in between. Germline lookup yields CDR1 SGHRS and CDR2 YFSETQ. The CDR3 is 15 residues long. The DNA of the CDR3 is TGCGCCAGCAGCTTGGGAAGGTGGGACACCGGGGAGCTGTTTTTT. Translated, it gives CASSLGRWDTGELFF. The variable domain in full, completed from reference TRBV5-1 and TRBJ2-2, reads KAGVTQTPRYLIKTRGQQVTLSCSPISGHRSVSWYQQTPGQGLQFLFEYFSETQRNKGNFPGRFSGRQFSNSRSEMNVSTLELGDSALYLCASSLGRWDTGELFFGEGSRLTVL.

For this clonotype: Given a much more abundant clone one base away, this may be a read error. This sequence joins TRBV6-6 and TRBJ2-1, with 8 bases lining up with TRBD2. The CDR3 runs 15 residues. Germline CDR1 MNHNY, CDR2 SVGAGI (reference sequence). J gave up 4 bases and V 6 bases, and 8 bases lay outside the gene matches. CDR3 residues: CASSTRAGEYNEQFF. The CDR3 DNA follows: TGTGCCAGCAGCACCCGAGCGGGGGAGTACAATGAGCAGTTCTTC.

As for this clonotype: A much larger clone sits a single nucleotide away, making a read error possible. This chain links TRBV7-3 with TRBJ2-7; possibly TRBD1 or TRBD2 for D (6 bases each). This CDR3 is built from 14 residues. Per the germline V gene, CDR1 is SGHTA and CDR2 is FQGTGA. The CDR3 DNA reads TGTGCCGGCAGCCCGAGAGGGGGGTTCTACGAGCAGTACTTC. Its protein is CAGSPRGGFYEQYF.

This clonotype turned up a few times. The CDR3 region has the DNA TGTGCCATCGGCGGGGGCTCCCGCACAGATACGCAGTATTTT. This sequence encodes CAIGGGSRTDTQYF. This rearrangement joins TRBV10-3 to TRBJ2-3; perhaps TRBD2 as D (7 bases). Trimming cost V 8 bases and J 1 base, with 13 bases left between them. The CDR3 sequence is 14 residues long. Germline V gene sequence: CDR1 ENHRY, CDR2 SYGVKD.

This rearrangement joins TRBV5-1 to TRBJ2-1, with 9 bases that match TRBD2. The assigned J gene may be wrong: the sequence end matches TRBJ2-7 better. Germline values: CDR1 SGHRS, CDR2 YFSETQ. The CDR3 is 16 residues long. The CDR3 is CASSLTGAGGINEQYF. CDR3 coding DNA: TGCGCCAGCAGCTTGACGGGAGCGGGGGGAATCAATGAGCAGTACTTC.

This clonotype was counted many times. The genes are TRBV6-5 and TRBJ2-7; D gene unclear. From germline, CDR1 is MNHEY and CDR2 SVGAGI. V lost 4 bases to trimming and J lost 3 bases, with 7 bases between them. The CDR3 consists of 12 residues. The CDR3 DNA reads TGTGCCAGCAGTTCTGTCAGCTACGAGCAGTACTTC. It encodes CASSSVSYEQYF.

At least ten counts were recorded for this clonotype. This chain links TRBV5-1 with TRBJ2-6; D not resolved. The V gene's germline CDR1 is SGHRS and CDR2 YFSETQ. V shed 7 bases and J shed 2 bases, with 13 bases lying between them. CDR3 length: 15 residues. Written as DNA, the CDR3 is TGCGCCAGCCAGCATGACCCAGCTGGGGCCAACGTCCTGACTTTC. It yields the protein CASQHDPAGANVLTF. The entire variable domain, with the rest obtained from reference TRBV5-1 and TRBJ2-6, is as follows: KAGVTQTPRYLIKTRGQQVTLSCSPISGHRSVSWYQQTPGQGLQFLFEYFSETQRNKGNFPGRFSGRQFSNSRSEMNVSTLELGDSALYLCASQHDPAGANVLTFGAGSRLTVL.

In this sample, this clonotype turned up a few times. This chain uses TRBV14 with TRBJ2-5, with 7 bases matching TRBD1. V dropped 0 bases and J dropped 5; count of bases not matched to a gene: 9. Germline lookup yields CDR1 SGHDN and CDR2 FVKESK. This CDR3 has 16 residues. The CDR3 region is CASSQEDRERGETQYF. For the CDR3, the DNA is TGTGCCAGCAGCCAAGAAGACAGGGAGAGAGGGGAGACCCAGTACTTC.

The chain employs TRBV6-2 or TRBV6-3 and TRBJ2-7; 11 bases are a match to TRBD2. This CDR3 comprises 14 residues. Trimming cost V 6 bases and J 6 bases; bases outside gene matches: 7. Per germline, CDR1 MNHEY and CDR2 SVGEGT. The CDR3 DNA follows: TGTGCCAGCAGACAACTAGCGGGGGTCCGCGAGCAGTACTTC. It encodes CASRQLAGVREQYF.